The present TCR beta chain was sequenced within a study of Ad26.COV2.S vaccination and SARS-CoV-2 variants. Some clones are missing from TCRdb's copy, which holds only in-frame ones; the method was immunoSEQ multiplex PCR. The sample holds fewer than 400,000 clones; around 85% are singletons and the top ten take approximately 2.2%. Treatment noted: some 19 received Ad26.COV2.S at low or high dose, single or two shots; 5 received placebo; per-sample allocation not given. At day 63 after the first vaccine or placebo injection, samples were drawn. The input for sequencing was peripheral blood, taken in a trial of Ad26.COV2.S vaccine versus placebo. The receptor's source is a person between 18 and 60 years old who received the Ad26.COV2.S COVID-19 vaccine or a placebo.

The CDR3: CASSKVHMGFRPNTGELFF. CDR3 sequence (DNA): TGTGCCAGCAGCAAAGTTCATATGGGGTTCCGTCCGAACACCGGGGAGCTGTTTTTT. The V call is TRBV21-1, the J call TRBJ2-2. TRBV21-1 is flagged as a pseudogene. CDR3 length equals 19 residues.